Following are 13 T cell receptor beta chains from one sample sequenced in a study of cytomegalovirus exposure and HLA in healthy donors (dated by TCRdb to 2016 to 2017). Receptor libraries were prepared by the immunoSEQ multiplex PCR assay. The immuneACCESS repertoire file appears here via TCRdb, limited to in-frame rearrangements. These files lack a portion of the clones; in checked studies, under half of the deficit traces to unresolved V genes, and the cause of the others is not known. This sample comprises approximately 160,000 clones, 86% of them detected only once. Clones ranked in the top ten supply around 2.3% of the sample. Sequencing used PBMCs. The receptors were sampled from a woman aged 18-29 years in good health and CMV-seronegative.

CDR3 DNA: TGTGCCAGCAGCTCAGGACTAGCATTGTTGGTAGATACGCAGTATTTT. This codes for CASSSGLALLVDTQYF. This rearrangement joins TRBV5-6 to TRBJ2-3, with 8 positions matching TRBD2. The V gene's germline CDR1 is SGHDT and CDR2 YYEEEE. The CDR3 sequence is 16 residues long. Germline trimming cut 3 bases from V and 5 bases from J; bases unmatched to any gene: 11.

This chain connects TRBV9 to TRBJ2-3; TRBD2 might be the D (6 bases). The ends were cut back, 2 bases at V and 1 base at J, with 11 bases in the middle. CDR3 length: 15 residues. CDR1 and CDR2 from the germline V gene are SGDLS and YYNGEE. The DNA of the CDR3 is TGTGCCAGCAGCGTCGGGGGACCCGGCACAGATACGCAGTATTTT. Translated, it gives CASSVGGPGTDTQYF.

V and J are TRBV6-1 and TRBJ1-1, with TRBD1 as a possible D gene (6 bases). The CDR3 is 13 residues long. V was pared by 11 bases and J by 4 bases, with 17 bases between. Per the germline V gene, CDR1 is MNHNS and CDR2 is SASEGT. The CDR3 loop reads CAAGRGAGTEAFF. CDR3 DNA: TGTGCCGCGGGGCGGGGGGCAGGCACTGAAGCTTTCTTT.

V is TRBV7-9 and J is TRBJ2-1; 9 nucleotides align to TRBD2. The germline CDR1 and CDR2 sequences are SEHNR and FQNEAQ (reference sequence). This CDR3 comprises 16 residues. The ends lost 1 base at V and 3 bases at J; junction bases unmatched: 4. The CDR3 is CASSLVELAGYNEQFF. The DNA of the CDR3 is TGTGCCAGCAGCTTAGTTGAACTAGCGGGCTACAATGAGCAGTTCTTC. Complete variable domain (other parts from reference TRBV7-9 and TRBJ2-1): DTGVSQNPRHKITKRGQNVTFRCDPISEHNRLYWYRQTLGQGPEFLTYFQNEAQLEKSRLLSDRFSAERPKGSFSTLEIQRTEQGDSAMYLCASSLVELAGYNEQFFGPGTRLTVL.

This clone has a single count. This rearrangement joins TRBV2 to TRBJ2-5, with D unresolved. Trimming shortened V by 4 bases and J by 4 bases, and 10 bases separated the two germline ends. Looked up from germline, CDR1 is SNHLY and CDR2 is FYNNEI. This CDR3 comprises 13 residues. DNA for the CDR3: TGTGCCAGCAGTGTAAGATCGGGAGAGACCCAGTACTTC. Its translation: CASSVRSGETQYF.

The gene calls are TRBV2 and TRBJ1-2; the D gene is possibly TRBD1 (6 bases). Germline values: CDR1 SNHLY, CDR2 FYNNEI. This CDR3 contains 13 residues. V was shortened by 8 bases and J by 4 bases, with 14 bases between the two germline ends. CDR3 residues: CASDTQGSYGYTF. Written as DNA, the CDR3 is TGTGCCAGCGACACCCAGGGGAGCTATGGCTACACCTTC.

The rearrangement links TRBV9 to TRBJ2-7, with 9 bases lining up with TRBD1. This CDR3 contains 13 residues. Germline V gene sequence: CDR1 SGDLS, CDR2 YYNGEE. V shed 3 bases, J shed 3 bases, and the junction held 1 base outside the gene matches. This CDR3 reads CASSGGQGYEQYF. Here the CDR3 DNA reads TGTGCCAGCAGCGGGGGACAGGGCTACGAGCAGTACTTC.

The DNA for the CDR3 is TGTGCCAGCAGTTCCGCCAGCGAGATGAACACTGAAGCTTTCTTT. Protein product: CASSSASEMNTEAFF. The chain combines TRBV27 with TRBJ1-1; D not resolved. CDR1 and CDR2 (germline): MNHEY, SMNVEV (reference sequence). CDR3 length: 15 residues. The ends were cut back, 4 bases at V and 0 bases at J, with 12 bases in the middle.

This chain uses TRBV30 with TRBJ1-4; 8 positions match TRBD1. V gave up 8 bases and J gave up 5 bases; unmatched junction bases: 7. CDR1 and CDR2 (germline): GTSNPN, SVGIG (reference sequence). The CDR3 is 13 residues long. The CDR3 region has the DNA TGTGCCGCTTACAGGGGGGGGAATGAAAAACTGTTTTTT. This gives the protein CAAYRGGNEKLFF.

The chain uses TRBV9 and TRBJ2-7; D gene ambiguous. The CDR3 covers 14 residues. Germline CDR1 is SGDLS and CDR2 is YYNGEE. The V gene lost 0 bases and the J gene lost 2 bases, with 9 bases spanning the gap. CDR3 DNA: TGTGCCAGCAGCGTAGGCCCAGTTACCTACGAGCAGTACTTC. This translates into CASSVGPVTYEQYF.

The chain recombines TRBV6-4 with TRBJ2-7; 8 bases map to TRBD1. The CDR3 length is 18 residues. Losses at the gene ends were 11 bases for V and 4 bases for J; bases not matched to a gene: 25. Germline V lookup: CDR1 MRHNA, CDR2 SNTAGT. The CDR3 region has the DNA TGTGCCGCATCTCTGGGGGGAGATAGGGACAGGCTTCTTTACGAGCAGTACTTC. Translated: CAASLGGDRDRLLYEQYF.

This clone appeared once. The chain is built from TRBV18 and TRBJ2-5; D is unresolved. V was clipped by 0 bases and J by 5 bases, with 7 bases between them. This CDR3 has 13 residues. Germline values: CDR1 KGHSH, CDR2 LQKENI. The CDR3 reads CASSPPSRETQYF. The CDR3 DNA is TGTGCCAGCTCACCACCCTCCAGGGAGACCCAGTACTTC. The entire variable domain, with the rest obtained from reference TRBV18 and TRBJ2-5, is as follows: NAGVMQNPRHLVRRRGQEARLRCSPMKGHSHVYWYRQLPEEGLKFMVYLQKENIIDESGMPKERFSAEFPKEGPSILRIQQVVRGDSAAYFCASSPPSRETQYFGPGTRLLVL.

The chain employs TRBV12-5 and TRBJ1-5, with 8 bases that match TRBD1. The CDR3 is 16 residues long. CDR1 and CDR2 (germline): LGHNT, FRNRAP. Trimming at V came to 7 bases and at J to 5 bases, leaving 13 bases not matched to a gene. CDR3 region: CASAPADRVIHQPQHF. DNA for the CDR3: TGTGCTAGTGCCCCAGCGGACAGGGTGATTCATCAGCCCCAGCATTTT.